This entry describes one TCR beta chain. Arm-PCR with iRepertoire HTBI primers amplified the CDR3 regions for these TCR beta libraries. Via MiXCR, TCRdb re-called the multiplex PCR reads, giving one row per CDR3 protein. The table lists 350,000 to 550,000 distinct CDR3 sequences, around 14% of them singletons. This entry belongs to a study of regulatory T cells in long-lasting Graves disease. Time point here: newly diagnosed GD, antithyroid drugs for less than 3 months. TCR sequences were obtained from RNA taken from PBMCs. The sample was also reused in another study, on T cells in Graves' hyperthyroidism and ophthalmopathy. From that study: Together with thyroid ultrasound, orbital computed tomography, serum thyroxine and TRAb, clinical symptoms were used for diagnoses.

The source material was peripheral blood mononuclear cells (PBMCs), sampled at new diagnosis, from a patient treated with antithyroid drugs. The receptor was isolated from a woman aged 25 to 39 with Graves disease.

For the CDR3, the DNA is TGCAGTGCCCCCAAAGTGGGCAGTGCTTTCTTT. Translated: CSAPKVGSAFF. The chain is built from TRBV20-1 and TRBJ1-1; D remains unclear. The CDR3 loop spans 11 amino acids. Germline V gene sequence: CDR1 DFQATT, CDR2 SNEGSKA (reference sequence). Trimming stripped 6 bases from V and 11 bases from J, with 16 bases between.